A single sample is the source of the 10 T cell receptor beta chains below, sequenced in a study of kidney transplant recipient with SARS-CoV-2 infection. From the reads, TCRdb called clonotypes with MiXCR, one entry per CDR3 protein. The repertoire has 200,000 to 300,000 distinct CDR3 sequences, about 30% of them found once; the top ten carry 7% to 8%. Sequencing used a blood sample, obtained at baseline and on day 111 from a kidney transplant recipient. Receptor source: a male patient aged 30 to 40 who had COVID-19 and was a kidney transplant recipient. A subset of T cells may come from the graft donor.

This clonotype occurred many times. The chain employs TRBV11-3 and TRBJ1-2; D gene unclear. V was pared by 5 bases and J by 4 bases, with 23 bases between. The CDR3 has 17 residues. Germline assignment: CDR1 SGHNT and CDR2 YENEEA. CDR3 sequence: CASSLGLDLGKTYGYTF. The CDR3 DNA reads TGTGCCAGCAGCCTCGGACTCGATCTCGGAAAGACCTATGGCTACACCTTC. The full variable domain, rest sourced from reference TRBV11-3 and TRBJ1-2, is EAGVVQSPRYKIIEKKQPVAFWCNPISGHNTLYWYLQNLGQGPELLIRYENEEAVDDSQLPKDRFSAERLKGVDSTLKIQPAELGDSAVYLCASSLGLDLGKTYGYTFGSGTRLTVV.

CDR3 sequence (DNA): TGCAGTGCACGCGTGAACTCCCAAGAGACCCAGTACTTC. Its protein product is CSARVNSQETQYF. The chain has TRBV20-1 and TRBJ2-5; no clear D gene. This CDR3 region has 13 residues. The germline V and J ends were trimmed by 6 bases and 1 base, with 12 bases remaining between them. CDR1 and CDR2 from the germline V gene are DFQATT and SNEGSKA (reference sequence).

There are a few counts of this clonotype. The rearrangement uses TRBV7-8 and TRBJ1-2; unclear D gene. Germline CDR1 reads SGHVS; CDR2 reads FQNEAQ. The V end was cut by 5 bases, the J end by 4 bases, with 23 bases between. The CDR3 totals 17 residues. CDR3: CASSRARFTRKTYGYTF. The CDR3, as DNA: TGTGCCAGCAGCCGTGCAAGGTTTACCCGAAAGACCTATGGCTACACCTTC.

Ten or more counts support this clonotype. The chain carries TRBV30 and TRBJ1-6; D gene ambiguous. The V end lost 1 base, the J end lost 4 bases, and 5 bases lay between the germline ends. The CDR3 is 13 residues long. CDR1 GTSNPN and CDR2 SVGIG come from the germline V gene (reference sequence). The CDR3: CAWSGRYNSPLHF. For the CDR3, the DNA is TGTGCCTGGAGTGGTCGGTATAATTCACCCCTCCACTTT.

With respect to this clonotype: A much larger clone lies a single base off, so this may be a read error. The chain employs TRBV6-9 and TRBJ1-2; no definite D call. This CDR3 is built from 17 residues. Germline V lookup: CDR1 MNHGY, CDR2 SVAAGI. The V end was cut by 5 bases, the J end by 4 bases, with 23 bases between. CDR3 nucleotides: TGTGCCAGCAGTAACATAGAGCCTTACAGAAAGACCTATGGCTACACCTTC. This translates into CASSNIEPYRKTYGYTF.

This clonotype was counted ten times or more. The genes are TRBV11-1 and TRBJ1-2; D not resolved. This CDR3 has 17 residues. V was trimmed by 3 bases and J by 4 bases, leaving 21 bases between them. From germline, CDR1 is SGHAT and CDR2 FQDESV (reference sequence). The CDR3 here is CASSLSDKAGKTYGYTF. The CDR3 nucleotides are TGTGCCAGCAGCTTGAGCGATAAGGCTGGAAAGACCTATGGCTACACCTTC. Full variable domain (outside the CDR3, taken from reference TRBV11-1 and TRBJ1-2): EAEVAQSPRYKITEKSQAVAFWCDPISGHATLYWYRQILGQGPELLVQFQDESVVDDSQLPKDRFSAERLKGVDSTLKIQPAELGDSAMYLCASSLSDKAGKTYGYTFGSGTRLTVV.

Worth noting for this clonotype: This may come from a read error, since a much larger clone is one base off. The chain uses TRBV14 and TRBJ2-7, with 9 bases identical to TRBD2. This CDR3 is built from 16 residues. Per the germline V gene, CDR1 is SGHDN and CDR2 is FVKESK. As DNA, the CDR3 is TGTGCCTGCAGCCAAGGGGGTAGCGGGAGCTCCTACGAGCAGTACTTC. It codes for CACSQGGSGSSYEQYF.

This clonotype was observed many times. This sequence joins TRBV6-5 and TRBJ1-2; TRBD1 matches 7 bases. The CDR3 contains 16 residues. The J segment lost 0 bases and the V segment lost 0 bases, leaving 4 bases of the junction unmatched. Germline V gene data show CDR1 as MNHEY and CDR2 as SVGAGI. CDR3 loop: CASSYSTGKANYGYTF. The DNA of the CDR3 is TGTGCCAGCAGTTACTCGACAGGGAAAGCTAACTATGGCTACACCTTC.

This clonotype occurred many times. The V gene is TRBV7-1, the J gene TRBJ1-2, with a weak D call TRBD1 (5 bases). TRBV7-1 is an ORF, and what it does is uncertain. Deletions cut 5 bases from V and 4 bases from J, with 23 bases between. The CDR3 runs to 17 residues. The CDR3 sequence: CASSDRFHEGKTYGYTF. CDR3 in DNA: TGTGCCAGCAGCGACAGATTTCACGAGGGAAAGACCTATGGCTACACCTTC.

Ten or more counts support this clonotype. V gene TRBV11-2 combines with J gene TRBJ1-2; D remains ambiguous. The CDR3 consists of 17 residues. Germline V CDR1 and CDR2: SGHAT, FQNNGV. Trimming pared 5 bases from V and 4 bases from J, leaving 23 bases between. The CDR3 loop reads CASSNLRTSRKTYGYTF. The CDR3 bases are TGTGCCAGCAGCAATTTAAGAACAAGCAGAAAGACCTATGGCTACACCTTC.